The rows below give T cell receptor beta chains drawn from one sample of a study of blood T cell repertoires in COVID-19. The protocol was immunoSEQ multiplex PCR, while the TCRdb copy is restricted to in-frame clones and leaves out a portion. This repertoire shows fewer than 500,000 clones, more than 70% found once; its top ten account for 1% to 1.5%. The sequenced sample consisted of PBMCs or T cells enriched from blood (not recorded which). These receptors came from a man aged 25-45 years who had recovered from COVID-19. Each CDR3 is given with its conserved first and last residue. A D gene is named only where the DNA matches it firmly. The listing skips clone size in some rows; elsewhere it reads once, few, many or a size class.

size	J	V	D	CDR3	DNA
NA	TRBJ1-3	TRBV6-5	TRBD1	CASQTGVGNTIYF	TGTGCCAGCCAAACAGGGGTTGGAAACACCATATATTTT
NA	TRBJ2-5	TRBV2	NA	CASSEISEETQYF	TGTGCCAGCAGTGAAATTTCCGAAGAGACCCAGTACTTC
NA	TRBJ1-1	TRBV12-5	NA	CASAWTRGEAFF	TGTGCTAGTGCCTGGACCAGAGGGGAAGCTTTCTTT
NA	TRBJ2-1	TRBV30	NA	CAWRHAQGNEQFF	TGTGCCTGGAGACATGCCCAGGGGAATGAGCAGTTCTTC
NA	TRBJ1-2	TRBV7-2	NA	CASSFWGGAGYTF	TGTGCCAGCAGCTTCTGGGGAGGTGCTGGCTACACCTTC
once	TRBJ2-1	TRBV2	NA	CASSGGTIDYNEQFF	TGTGCCAGCAGTGGGGGGACAATCGACTACAATGAGCAGTTCTTC
once	TRBJ2-1	TRBV2	NA	CASSEGAYREEQFF	TGTGCCAGCAGTGAAGGAGCCTATAGGGAGGAGCAGTTCTTC
NA	TRBJ1-5	TRBV6-5	NA	CASRGDGYSNQPQHF	TGTGCCAGCAGGGGAGATGGTTATAGCAATCAGCCCCAGCATTTT
NA	TRBJ2-7	TRBV7-6	NA	CASSLMGHSSYEQYF	TGTGCCAGCAGCTTAATGGGACACAGCTCCTACGAGCAGTACTTC
NA	TRBJ1-2	TRBV5-1	NA	CASRKTENLYGYTF	TGCGCCAGCAGAAAAACTGAGAACCTCTATGGCTACACCTTC
NA	TRBJ2-3	TRBV12-3/TRBV12-4	NA	CASSPGTDTQYF	TGTGCCAGCAGTCCAGGGACAGATACGCAGTATTTT
NA	TRBJ2-7	TRBV21-1	NA	CASRGQGDEQYF	TGTGCCAGCAGGGGACAGGGCGACGAGCAGTACTTC
NA	TRBJ2-7	TRBV9	NA	CASSVGGRVGEQYF	TGTGCCAGCAGCGTAGGCGGCAGGGTGGGCGAGCAGTACTTC
NA	TRBJ2-1	TRBV18	TRBD2	CASSPGLDEQFF	TGTGCCAGCTCACCTGGACTAGATGAGCAGTTCTTC
NA	TRBJ2-1	TRBV6-5	TRBD2	CASSYAGEGNEQFF	TGTGCCAGCAGTTACGCGGGGGAAGGCAATGAGCAGTTCTTC
few	TRBJ2-7	TRBV6-5	TRBD1	CASRTDRGLNEQYF	TGTGCCAGCAGGACCGACAGGGGGTTAAACGAGCAGTACTTC
NA	TRBJ2-7	TRBV2	NA	CASSAGGLSYEQYF	TGTGCCAGCAGTGCAGGGGGACTCTCCTACGAGCAGTACTTC
NA	TRBJ2-7	TRBV4-2	TRBD1	CASSQGAGQGTYEQYF	TGTGCCAGCAGCCAAGGGGCGGGACAGGGCACCTACGAGCAGTACTTC
NA	TRBJ1-5	TRBV30	TRBD1	CAWSKRDRPGPQHF	TGTGCCTGGAGCAAAAGGGACAGACCTGGGCCCCAGCATTTT
few	TRBJ1-2	TRBV6-1	NA	CASSDFSGKTNYGYTF	TGTGCCAGCAGTGATTTTTCAGGAAAAACTAACTATGGCTACACCTTC
many	TRBJ1-1	TRBV5-1	TRBD1	CASSQGQGGEAFF	TGCGCCAGCAGCCAGGGACAGGGAGGTGAAGCTTTCTTT
NA	TRBJ2-5	TRBV3-1/TRBV3-2	NA	CASSRGVGQETQYF	TGTGCCAGCAGCCGGGGGGTAGGGCAAGAGACCCAGTACTTC
NA	TRBJ2-7	TRBV5-1	TRBD1	CASGSGQGSFEQYF	TGCGCCAGCGGATCGGGACAGGGTTCTTTCGAGCAGTACTTC
NA	TRBJ1-2	TRBV3-1/TRBV3-2	NA	CASSQGSQWNYGYTF	TGTGCCAGCAGCCAAGGAAGTCAGTGGAACTATGGCTACACCTTC
NA	TRBJ1-1	TRBV7-2	TRBD1	CASSRTGGSYAEAFF	TGTGCCAGCAGCCGGACAGGGGGCAGTTACGCTGAAGCTTTCTTT
NA	TRBJ1-2	TRBV18	NA	CASSEASFGYTF	TGTGCCAGCTCAGAGGCGTCTTTTGGCTACACCTTC
NA	TRBJ1-4	TRBV6-1	NA	CASSEERVGRNRVEKLFF	TGTGCCAGCAGTGAAGAACGGGTCGGTAGGAATCGAGTTGAAAAACTGTTTTTT
NA	TRBJ2-7	TRBV30	NA	CAWSPTGLGIGEQYF	TGTGCCTGGAGTCCCACGGGACTTGGGATCGGCGAGCAGTACTTC
NA	TRBJ1-2	TRBV10-2	TRBD1	CASSEPGQGNYGYTF	TGCGCCAGCAGTGAGCCCGGACAGGGCAACTATGGCTACACCTTC
NA	TRBJ1-5	TRBV19	NA	CASSILSRGSGQPQHF	TGTGCCAGTAGTATATTGAGCAGGGGATCAGGTCAGCCCCAGCATTTT
NA	TRBJ1-2	TRBV30	NA	CAWNGAGDYGYTF	TGTGCCTGGAATGGGGCAGGGGATTATGGCTACACCTTC
NA	TRBJ2-3	TRBV27	NA	CASSLLGLSDTQYF	TGTGCCAGCAGTTTACTGGGGCTGTCAGATACGCAGTATTTT
few	TRBJ2-3	TRBV6-5	NA	CAGGGYTDTQYF	TGTGCCGGGGGGGGCTACACAGATACGCAGTATTTT
few	TRBJ1-2	TRBV21-1	NA	CASSTDGGSHGYTF	TGTGCCAGCAGCACCGACGGGGGGAGTCATGGCTACACCTTC
NA	TRBJ2-1	TRBV4-1	NA	CASSQEGARLGNEQFF	TGCGCCAGCAGCCAAGAAGGGGCTAGGCTAGGGAATGAGCAGTTCTTC
NA	TRBJ1-4	TRBV7-9	NA	CASSQDRWNEKLFF	TGTGCCAGCAGCCAGGACAGATGGAATGAAAAACTGTTTTTT
NA	TRBJ1-5	TRBV19	TRBD1	CASSIDGTGSNQPQHF	TGTGCCAGTAGTATCGACGGGACAGGCAGCAATCAGCCCCAGCATTTT
NA	TRBJ1-3	TRBV27	NA	CASSLSPGIEPGNTIYF	TGTGCCAGCAGTTTATCGCCAGGGATAGAACCTGGAAACACCATATATTTT
NA	TRBJ1-4	TRBV6-1	NA	CASSDRANEKLFF	TGTGCCAGCAGTGATCGGGCTAATGAAAAACTGTTTTTT
once	TRBJ1-1	TRBV30	TRBD1	CAWNPRQGDTEAFF	TGTGCCTGGAATCCCAGGCAGGGGGACACTGAAGCTTTCTTT
NA	TRBJ1-4	TRBV5-6	TRBD1	CASSLGGPGQGGEKLFF	TGTGCCAGCAGCTTGGGGGGCCCGGGACAGGGTGGTGAAAAACTGTTTTTT
NA	TRBJ1-1	TRBV27	NA	CASSFIRATEAFF	TGTGCCAGCAGTTTCATCAGGGCCACTGAAGCTTTCTTT
NA	TRBJ2-5	TRBV2	TRBD1	CASRGDSYYHNLYQETQYF	TGTGCCAGCAGGGGGGACAGCTATTATCATAATTTGTACCAAGAGACCCAGTACTTC
NA	TRBJ2-1	TRBV12-3/TRBV12-4	NA	CASSLRQGNEQFF	TGTGCCAGCAGTTTACGGCAGGGTAATGAGCAGTTCTTC
NA	TRBJ2-2	TRBV10-3	NA	CAIRDGGTGELFF	TGTGCCATCAGGGATGGAGGCACCGGGGAGCTGTTTTTT
NA	TRBJ1-1	TRBV12-5	TRBD1	CASGYRGETEAFF	TGTGCTAGTGGTTACAGGGGGGAGACTGAAGCTTTCTTT
NA	TRBJ2-1	TRBV3-1/TRBV3-2	NA	CASSPQGNEQFF	TGTGCCAGCAGCCCACAGGGAAATGAGCAGTTCTTC
NA	TRBJ1-5	TRBV12-5	TRBD1	CASGWTGPSNQPQHF	TGTGCTAGTGGTTGGACAGGGCCTAGCAATCAGCCCCAGCATTTT
NA	TRBJ2-7	TRBV21-1	NA	CASSKEAGRDEQYF	TGTGCCAGCAGCAAAGAGGCAGGGAGGGACGAGCAGTACTTC
NA	TRBJ1-5	TRBV9	NA	CASSVGQESNQPQHF	TGTGCCAGCAGCGTAGGACAGGAAAGCAATCAGCCCCAGCATTTT
NA	TRBJ1-3	TRBV11-2	NA	CASSPDSSGNTIYF	TGTGCCAGCAGCCCAGACAGTTCTGGAAACACCATATATTTT
NA	TRBJ2-7	TRBV4-1	TRBD2	CASSERTGGFYEQYF	TGCGCCAGCAGTGAAAGGACGGGGGGGTTCTACGAGCAGTACTTC
many	TRBJ1-2	TRBV13	NA	CASSQGLRYGYTF	TGTGCCAGCAGCCAGGGGTTGCGTTATGGCTACACCTTC
NA	TRBJ2-3	TRBV9	TRBD2	CASSAGLAGYTDTQYF	TGTGCCAGCAGCGCGGGACTAGCGGGATACACAGATACGCAGTATTTT
NA	TRBJ1-6	TRBV30	TRBD1	CAWAGTVNSPLHF	TGTGCCTGGGCCGGGACAGTTAATTCACCCCTCCACTTT